This TCR beta chain came from a study of type 1 regulatory T cells. Study-wide context: An in vitro protocol generated T-allo10, a Tr1-enriched, alloantigen-specific CD4 T cell product.

This clonotype has more than one count but fewer than ten. Looked up from germline, CDR1 is DFQATT and CDR2 is SNEGSKA (reference sequence). The junction had 7 bases not matched to a gene; V was cut back by 1 base and J by 7 bases. The CDR3 is 14 amino acids. TCRdb fed the reads into MiXCR, producing one record per CDR3 protein. The data contain about 100,000 distinct CDR3 sequences, roughly 28% of them seen just once; the ten biggest clones take up less than 2.5%. The sequenced sample consisted of CD4+ T cells, either the whole sample or a sorted fraction (not recorded which). The TCR was taken from a human donor in good health. The J gene is TRBJ1-5, the V gene TRBV20-1; 7 bases map to TRBD1. As DNA, the CDR3 is TGCAGTGCTAGAGTGCAGGGGGGTGGGCAGCCCCAGCATTTT. Amino acid sequence: CSARVQGGGQPQHF.